The present T cell receptor beta chain was sequenced within a study of cytomegalovirus exposure and HLA in healthy donors. Across the study: Membership in the Caucasian-associated ancestry cluster was found for 81% of 300 to 400 genotyped donors.

This CDR3 spans 14 amino acids. V lost 0 bases, J lost 10 bases, and 13 bases lay in between. Germline assignment: CDR1 PRHDT and CDR2 FYEKMQ (reference sequence). Primers included in the PCR were 60 Vbeta and 13 Jbeta primers. Some clones are missing from TCRdb's copy, which holds only in-frame ones; the method was immunoSEQ multiplex PCR. The sample gives tens of thousands of clones, more than 55% of which show up once; 20% to 25% is in the top ten. For this clone: Its matching antigen is unknown.

Overall study results and limits: A later analysis linked a missense variant in DCLRE1C to the trimming of TCR beta V and J genes. Association with HLA alleles at 0.05 false discovery rate was found for roughly 17,000 TCR beta sequences in a later analysis.

Sequenced: PBMCs. The rearrangement uses TRBV13 and TRBJ2-1; TRBD2 might be the D (5 bases). This TCR was sampled from a woman in her 50s in good health and CMV-seropositive. For the CDR3, the DNA is TGTGCCAGCAGCTTAGGACGGGGTCAATACGAGCAGTTCTTC. It encodes CASSLGRGQYEQFF. Full variable domain (outside the CDR3, taken from reference TRBV13 and TRBJ2-1): AAGVIQSPRHLIKEKRETATLKCYPIPRHDTVYWYQQGPGQDPQFLISFYEKMQSDKGSIPDRFSAQQFSDYHSELNMSSLELGDSALYFCASSLGRGQYEQFFGPGTRLTVL.